This TCR beta chain was sequenced during a study of cytomegalovirus exposure and HLA in healthy donors (dated by TCRdb to 2016 to 2017). About the investigation overall: In an earlier analysis of around 540 of the donors, around 300 Gb of sequence data and 90 million to 120 million unique TCR beta sequences from roughly 200 million T cells were reported. Of the roughly 400 genotyped donors, about 80% fell in the genetic ancestry cluster associated with self-reported Caucasian donors. Genome-wide SNP genotypes for about 65% of the 666 donors were used in a later genetic analysis, which treated that subset as a discovery cohort. The T cell repertoires of 670 or so subjects were profiled by immunosequencing and related to cytomegalovirus serostatus. Besides the first cohort of under 700 subjects, a separate validation cohort made up of 90 to 150 different subjects was used. Donor age, sex, ethnicity and CMV serostatus were compiled together with the repertoire data. An early release covering about 600 HLA-typed donors comprised approximately 290 gigabases of sequencing data and around 80 million unique TCR sequences. Typing coverage differed by locus: A, B, C, DRB1 and DQB1 were typed in roughly 620-640 donors, DQA1 in about 510, DPA1 in approximately 610, and DPB1 in 472. Four to six DR-DQ haplotypes were handled as single units for association and clustering because linkage in the cohort was strong. Every repertoire in the discovery cohort had been generated on one and the same sequencing platform. The study aimed to test whether cataloging public T cell receptors could reveal signatures of past pathogen exposure. HLA typing covered class I and class II loci at four-digit resolution. An earlier analysis of fewer than 700 of the donors applied high-throughput TCR beta sequencing to assess whether each TCR beta V gene segment acted as functional or pseudogenic. In the later analysis, no new phenotypic data were used to find candidate immune exposures; instead, reliance was placed on TCR beta sequences and their occurrence across donors. The study combined high-throughput TCR immunosequencing, statistical association of individual TCRs with disease status, and machine learning to predict cytomegalovirus infection status. In a later analysis, previously published TCR beta repertoires from 670 or so donors were re-analyzed and high-resolution HLA genotyping was added so that TCR occurrence patterns could be studied. On average, about 240,000 unique TCR beta nucleotide sequences were sequenced per donor among a few hundred genotyped donors of the cohort, with 15% to 20% of those sequences being non-productive. Findings and caveats that apply to the study as a whole: At a false discovery rate of 0.05, a later analysis linked approximately 18,000 TCR beta sequences to specific HLA alleles. Because counts were too low, around 17 rarely observed V segments, including chromosome 9 orphons, were left out of the earlier analysis of about 500 of the donors. Compared with equally common non-associated chains, HLA-associated TCR beta chains in a later analysis were more clonally expanded and had lower generation probabilities. A further reported finding was that TCR beta sequences accurately predicted the HLA-A and HLA-B alleles for most subjects in the first cohort. Across donors, most TCR sequences were observed very rarely, whereas some public TCRs were present in many individuals. The only immune exposure information available for the cohort was CMV serostatus. V-gene and J-gene trimming of TCR beta chains was associated with a missense DCLRE1C variant in a later genetic analysis, and the association was replicated in an independent cohort. In vitro tests confirmed that a few of the cytomegalovirus-associated TCR beta chains recognize cytomegalovirus antigens. This cohort had only TCR beta chains sequenced, and the lack of alpha or paired-chain data limited which features could be detected. According to a later genetic analysis, donors in an Asian-associated ancestry cluster had fewer N-insertions in productive TCRs than the approximately 670-donor mean. The study gave a list of 150 to 200 TCR beta chains associated with cytomegalovirus. Because the 87-base-pair reads could not distinguish some IMGT-functional V segments, including TRBV6-2 and TRBV6-3, those segments were excluded. According to a later analysis, TCR association rates differed among HLA loci, with DRB1 alleles showing the most associated TCRs and HLA-C alleles showing the fewest. Several of the top co-occurrence clusters appeared to be linked to parvovirus B19, influenza, CMV and Epstein-Barr virus, according to a later analysis. In both the original and validation cohorts, the classifier was reported to diagnose cytomegalovirus status with high specificity and sensitivity. HLA typing was unavailable for some donors at each locus, so association tests used only the typed subset. The sequencing pipeline was judged likely to have produced a cluster of highly shared sequence variants as a technical artifact. According to the authors, the approach could potentially be generalized to other disease states and immunological phenotypes. In an earlier analysis of fewer than 700 of the donors, most TCR beta V segments appeared in productive rearrangements about 90% or about 30% of the time, broadly matching IMGT annotations. Most CMV-associated TCR beta chains appeared to be HLA-restricted in a later analysis, and the HLA associations seemed to be driven largely by CMV exposure. Roughly uniform sequencing depth across donors was assumed in presence/absence analyses, although this assumption may not hold. Correlated functional status among segregating V segments might be attributable to linkage disequilibrium, but an unknown experimental factor could not be ruled out. When HLA alleles, especially DR and DQ, strongly co-occurred, TCR associations were difficult to assign to individual alleles.

After removal of 0 bases from V and 5 bases from J, the junction retains 7 bases not matched to a gene. The germline V gene sets CDR1 to SGDLS and CDR2 to YYNGEE. From the cysteine through the phenylalanine, the CDR3 covers 16 amino acids. Only CDR3 DNA remains: 48 bases, in frame from the first base. Libraries were prepared through the immunoSEQ multiplex PCR assay. For the multiplex PCR, a mixture combining 60 forward primers for TCR Vbeta segments and 13 reverse primers for TCR Jbeta segments was used. Amplification of the CDR3 region of rearranged TCR beta genes was performed with a multiplex PCR assay on genomic DNA. Amplified TCR beta libraries were sequenced as 87-base-pair reads on the Illumina HiSeq System. Under the source paper's analysis protocol: A later analysis tallied about 77 million unique TCR beta chains across the roughly 610 repertoires, and roughly 11 million of those chains were shared by two or more donors. Raw reads were error-corrected and collapsed into unique sequences by a nearest-neighbor algorithm in which closely related sequences were merged to remove PCR and sequencing errors. To assign V, D and J gene segments, CDR3 sequences were aligned to IMGT reference sequences. For a sequence to be retained, at least a six-nucleotide match to both a V gene segment and a J gene segment was required. Rearrangements were classified as productive when the CDR3 lacked stop codons and remained in frame with V and J, and all other rearrangements were classified as non-productive. CDR3 was defined by IMGT convention, running from the second conserved V-encoded cysteine to the conserved J-encoded phenylalanine. In an earlier analysis of more than 550 of the donors, sequences lacking an unambiguous match to a single V gene segment were excluded. In an earlier analysis of about 590 of the donors, a V segment was called functional when productive rearrangements were above 56.7%, and segregating when the standard deviation between donors exceeded 5%. To diagnose cytomegalovirus status from the catalog of TCR beta chain sequences, a statistical classification framework was built. In a later analysis, V and J genes were assigned by comparing TCR nucleotide sequences against IMGT/GENE-DB human TR gene sequences. A later analysis assigned CDR3 sequences and most-parsimonious VDJ recombination scenarios with the TCRdist pipeline. In a later analysis, every TCR beta chain was defined by the combination of its CDR3 amino acid sequence and its V-gene family, and reads without a unique V-gene family were dropped. In a later analysis, 500 to 650 highly shared, low-generation-probability nucleotide sequences were removed to address suspected cross-contamination and a sequencing artifact. In a later analysis, a clonal expansion index was calculated for each public chain from normalized within-repertoire ranks of inferred template counts. In a later analysis, generation probabilities were computed with a VDJ recombination model fitted to out-of-frame rearrangements, and the resulting probabilities were checked against IGoR. In a later analysis, hypergeometric tests were used to score TCR-TCR, TCR-HLA and TCR-CMV co-occurrence, with a repertoire-size bias correction applied to TCR pairs. A later analysis estimated false discovery rates by permuting HLA or CMV assignments 20 times. In a later analysis, co-occurring TCRs were grouped with DBSCAN, and TCRdist sequence similarity was added when clustering was performed within HLA-allele-positive subsets. Repertoires with fewer than 30,000 or more than 120,000 public chains were left out of co-occurrence clustering, as were four to six repertoires with anomalous nucleotide sharing. In TCRdb, the immuneACCESS table is reduced to in-frame sequences with V and J assigned. These tables do not hold every clone; where another copy was compared, an unresolved V gene accounts for under half, and the others remain unexplained. The V and J calls and clone size were taken over from that table, and D and trimming were inferred from the DNA. The sample table contains roughly 110,000 clones; only one count was recorded for roughly 82% of them. The ten top clones hold more than 1.5% of the sample.

A remark on this clone: No cognate antigen has been identified for it. Base qualities are not provided; no much larger clone lies one nucleotide away.

The cohort was made up of about 670 healthy bone marrow donors. At the time of sampling, every cohort member was nominally healthy, though immune exposures that went unrecorded were likely present. The donor tested CMV seronegative, placing the donor among the 350 or so seronegative members of the cohort. Every donor gave a peripheral blood sample, and the peripheral blood mononuclear cells from that sample were used for TCR beta sequencing. Genomic DNA was extracted from the blood cell samples with the Qiagen DNeasy Blood Extraction Kit. Sequencing input: PBMCs. The rearranged chain carries TRBV9 and TRBJ2-5; TRBD1 matches 10 bases in the middle. This clonotype was sampled from a middle-aged man in good health and CMV-seronegative. In nucleotide form, the sequence is TGTGCCAGCAGCGTAGGAGGGACAGGGGACGGGGAGACCCAGTACTTC. Its product reads: CASSVGGTGDGETQYF.